Shown below are 21 T cell receptor beta chains from a single sample sequenced in a study of blood T cell repertoires in COVID-19. Measured with immunoSEQ multiplex PCR; TCRdb has only the in-frame clones, and not every one. The table lists about 270,000 clones, 70% to 90% of them singletons. The material sequenced was PBMCs or T cells enriched from blood (not recorded which). The receptor set was obtained from a woman in her thirties with acute COVID-19.

This chain connects TRBV7-2 to TRBJ1-3, with 9 bases lining up with TRBD1. The CDR3 spans 15 residues. The germline V gene has CDR1 SGHTA and CDR2 FQGNSA. V shed 5 bases, J shed 0 bases, and the junction held 2 bases outside the gene matches. The CDR3 DNA is TGTGCCAGCAGCCAACAGGGGGCCTCTGGAAACACCATATATTTT. The encoded protein is CASSQQGASGNTIYF.

This chain connects TRBV19 to TRBJ1-2, with 7 bases matching TRBD1. Per the germline V gene, CDR1 is LNHDA and CDR2 is SQIVND (reference sequence). CDR3 length: 11 residues. Trimming at V came to 7 bases and at J to 7 bases, leaving 3 bases not matched to a gene. DNA of the CDR3: TGTGCCAGTACGACAGGGTTTGGCTACACCTTC. Encoded protein: CASTTGFGYTF.

This chain's CDR3 is CASSNSLNEKLFF. DNA for the CDR3: TGTGCCAGCAGCAACTCGCTTAATGAAAAACTGTTTTTT. The chain combines TRBV5-4 with TRBJ1-4; D is uncertain. V dropped 4 bases and J dropped 4 bases, with 8 bases sitting between them. This CDR3 is 13 amino acids long. Germline assignment: CDR1 SGHNT and CDR2 YYREEE (reference sequence).

J is TRBJ2-7 and V is TRBV19; TRBD1 agrees at 9 bases. The V segment lost 5 bases and the J segment 3 bases; nucleotides outside the gene matches: 14. The germline V gene encodes CDR1 LNHDA and CDR2 SQIVND (reference sequence). The CDR3 consists of 17 residues. This CDR3 is CASSRGQGSVLFYEQYF. The CDR3 DNA sequence: TGTGCCAGTAGTCGGGGACAGGGTTCTGTTTTATTCTACGAGCAGTACTTC.

This clone has a handful of counts. The chain couples TRBV5-1 to TRBJ2-3; 10 bases match TRBD1. CDR1 is SGHRS, CDR2 YFSETQ, per germline. V was clipped by 3 bases and J by 3 bases; unmatched bases: 7. The length of the CDR3 is 16 residues. Here the CDR3 reads CASSSGQGLRTDTQYF. CDR3 DNA: TGCGCCAGCAGCTCGGGACAGGGGTTAAGGACAGATACGCAGTATTTT.

The rearrangement joins TRBV5-6 to TRBJ2-1, with 8 bases that match TRBD1. The CDR3 is made up of 13 amino acids. The junction had 6 bases not matched to a gene; V was cut back by 0 bases and J by 13 bases. Germline V gene lookup returns CDR1 SGHDT and CDR2 YYEEEE. The CDR3 is CASSLGAGGVQFF. The CDR3 DNA sequence: TGTGCCAGCAGCTTGGGGGCAGGGGGCGTCCAGTTCTTC.

This clone was observed once. The chain employs TRBV6-2 or TRBV6-3 and TRBJ1-6; 8 nucleotides agree with TRBD1. Germline lookup yields CDR1 MNHEY and CDR2 SVGEGT. This CDR3 spans 15 amino acids. The trim removed 6 bases at V and 7 bases at J, leaving 8 bases unmatched. The DNA for the CDR3 is TGTGCCAGCAGCCGACAGGGGCTAAGCAATTCACCCCTCCACTTT. Protein: CASSRQGLSNSPLHF.

The chain is built from TRBV14 and TRBJ2-7; a possible D gene is TRBD2 (5 bases). The CDR3 consists of 13 residues. Trimming removed 7 bases at V and 1 base at J, with 11 bases between. From germline, CDR1 is SGHDN and CDR2 FVKESK. CDR3 region: CASMGVGSYEQYF. CDR3 sequence (DNA): TGTGCCAGCATGGGAGTTGGTTCCTACGAGCAGTACTTC.

The chain employs TRBV5-1 and TRBJ2-3; no definite D call. The CDR3 is 14 residues long. Germline CDR1 and CDR2: SGHRS and YFSETQ. The ends were cut back, 2 bases at V and 0 bases at J, with 7 bases in the middle. The DNA for the CDR3 is TGCGCCAGCAGCTTTCCACAAAGCACAGATACGCAGTATTTT. Its translation: CASSFPQSTDTQYF.

The rearrangement joins TRBV18 to TRBJ2-3, with TRBD1 as a possible D gene (7 bases). The CDR3 is 15 amino acids. Germline V CDR1 and CDR2: KGHSH, LQKENI. Trimming stripped 3 bases from V and 5 bases from J, with 15 bases between. CDR3 amino acids: CASSPSAQGGDTQYF. CDR3 in DNA: TGTGCCAGCTCACCTTCGGCCCAGGGGGGAGATACGCAGTATTTT.

The chain couples TRBV14 to TRBJ1-6; D is ambiguous. V was trimmed by 0 bases and J by 4 bases, leaving 7 bases between them. Looked up from germline, CDR1 is SGHDN and CDR2 is FVKESK. CDR3 length: 15 amino acids. The CDR3 reads CASSQDLSYNSPLHF. CDR3 DNA: TGTGCCAGCAGCCAAGATTTGAGTTATAATTCACCCCTCCACTTT.

The gene calls are TRBV30 and TRBJ1-4; D remains unclear. The germline gives CDR1 GTSNPN, CDR2 SVGIG (reference sequence). The V end lost 1 base, the J end lost 2 bases, and 8 bases lay between the germline ends. The CDR3 is 14 residues long. In nucleotides, the CDR3 is TGTGCCTGGAGTGCGGGGTGGACTAATGAAAAACTGTTTTTT. This codes for CAWSAGWTNEKLFF. The variable domain in full, completed from reference TRBV30 and TRBJ1-4, reads SQTIHQWPATLVQPVGSPLSLECTVEGTSNPNLYWYRQAAGRGLQLLFYSVGIGQISSEVPQNLSASRPQDRQFILSSKKLLLSDSGFYLCAWSAGWTNEKLFFGSGTQLSVL.

This clone came up many times. The rearrangement links TRBV7-3 to TRBJ1-6; D is uncertain. Per the germline V gene, CDR1 is SGHTA and CDR2 is FQGTGA. The CDR3 consists of 12 residues. V lost 3 bases and J lost 10, with 7 bases in between. DNA of the CDR3: TGTGCCAGCAGCTTCCCCCTCTCACCCCTCCACTTT. Translation gives CASSFPLSPLHF.

This chain uses TRBV19 with TRBJ2-2; 8 bases are a match to TRBD1. CDR3 length equals 15 residues. From germline, CDR1 is LNHDA and CDR2 SQIVND (reference sequence). Losses at the gene ends were 5 bases for V and 1 base for J; bases not matched to a gene: 3. The CDR3 DNA is TGTGCCAGTAGTCCCGGGACAGGGAACACCGGGGAGCTGTTTTTT. Its translation is CASSPGTGNTGELFF.

The V call is TRBV4-1, the J call TRBJ1-2; 8 nucleotides agree with TRBD1. Trimming at V came to 4 bases and at J to 10 bases, leaving 11 bases not matched to a gene. The CDR3 consists of 14 residues. CDR1 and CDR2 (germline): MGHRA, YSYEKL. For the CDR3, the DNA is TGCGCCAGCAGCCCCAGGGGGCCAGATGAAGTCTACACCTTC. It yields the protein CASSPRGPDEVYTF.

This sequence joins TRBV28 and TRBJ2-1, with a possible D match to TRBD1 (5 bases). CDR3 length: 17 amino acids. V was cut by 4 bases and J by 1 base, with 17 bases left in between. CDR1 and CDR2 (germline): MDHEN, SYDVKM. CDR3: CASSYDQGLGSYNEQFF. The CDR3 DNA reads TGTGCCAGCAGTTATGATCAGGGATTGGGGTCCTACAATGAGCAGTTCTTC.

The chain is built from TRBV7-2 and TRBJ1-6; TRBD1 matches 7 bases. J gave up 6 bases and V 3 bases, and 5 bases lay outside the gene matches. The CDR3 covers 15 residues. CDR1 is SGHTA and CDR2 is FQGNSA in the germline V gene. For the CDR3, the DNA is TGTGCCAGCAGCTTTGACAGGGTTGGTAATTCACCCCTCCACTTT. Translated: CASSFDRVGNSPLHF.

The chain joins TRBV27 to TRBJ2-1; D possibly corresponds to TRBD2 (5 bases). This CDR3 spans 15 amino acids. Trimming cost V 3 bases and J 8 bases, with 17 bases left between them. Germline loops: CDR1 MNHEY, CDR2 SMNVEV (reference sequence). The CDR3 protein is CASSFSGLAEDEQFF. The DNA for the CDR3 is TGTGCCAGCAGTTTTTCTGGGCTAGCAGAGGATGAGCAGTTCTTC.

CDR3 amino acids: CASSTNTGNTEAFF. CDR3 sequence (DNA): TGTGCCAGCAGCACGAACACAGGGAACACTGAAGCTTTCTTT. V usage is TRBV28 and J usage is TRBJ1-1, with a tentative D call TRBD1 (5 bases). The CDR3 runs to 14 residues. CDR1 and CDR2 (germline): MDHEN, SYDVKM. The V end was cut by 6 bases, the J end by 1 base, with 12 bases between.

The chain recombines TRBV11-1 with TRBJ2-1; TRBD2 matches at 7 bases. The CDR3 spans 15 residues. V lost 5 bases to trimming and J lost 6 bases; unmatched junction nucleotides: 10. Germline V lookup: CDR1 SGHAT, CDR2 FQDESV (reference sequence). CDR3 in amino acids: CASSHSGVGFNEQFF. The CDR3 region has the DNA TGTGCCAGCAGCCACAGCGGGGTAGGATTCAATGAGCAGTTCTTC.

This chain links TRBV12-3 or TRBV12-4 with TRBJ2-7; the D gene is possibly TRBD1 (5 bases). Trimming took off 5 bases at V and 6 bases at J, with 11 bases between the two ends. This CDR3 region has 12 residues. Here the CDR3 reads CASSPRQSEQYF. DNA for the CDR3: TGTGCCAGCAGTCCTCGACAGAGCGAGCAGTACTTC.